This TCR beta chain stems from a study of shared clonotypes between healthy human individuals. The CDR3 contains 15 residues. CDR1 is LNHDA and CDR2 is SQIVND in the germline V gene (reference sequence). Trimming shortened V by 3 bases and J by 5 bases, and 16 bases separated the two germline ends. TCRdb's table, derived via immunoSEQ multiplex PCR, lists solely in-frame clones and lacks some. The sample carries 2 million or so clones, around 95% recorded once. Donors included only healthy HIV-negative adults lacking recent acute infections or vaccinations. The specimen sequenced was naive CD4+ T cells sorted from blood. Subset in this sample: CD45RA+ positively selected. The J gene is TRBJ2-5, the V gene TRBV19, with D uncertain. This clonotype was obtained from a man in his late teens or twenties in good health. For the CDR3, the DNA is TGTGCCAGTAGTATGCGGCAGCCAGGAAGGGAGACCCAGTACTTC. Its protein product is CASSMRQPGRETQYF. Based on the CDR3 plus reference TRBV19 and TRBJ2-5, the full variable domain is DGGITQSPKYLFRKEGQNVTLSCEQNLNHDAMYWYRQDPGQGLRLIYYSQIVNDFQKGDIAEGYSVSREKKESFPLTVTSAQKNPTAFYLCASSMRQPGRETQYFGPGTRLLVL.